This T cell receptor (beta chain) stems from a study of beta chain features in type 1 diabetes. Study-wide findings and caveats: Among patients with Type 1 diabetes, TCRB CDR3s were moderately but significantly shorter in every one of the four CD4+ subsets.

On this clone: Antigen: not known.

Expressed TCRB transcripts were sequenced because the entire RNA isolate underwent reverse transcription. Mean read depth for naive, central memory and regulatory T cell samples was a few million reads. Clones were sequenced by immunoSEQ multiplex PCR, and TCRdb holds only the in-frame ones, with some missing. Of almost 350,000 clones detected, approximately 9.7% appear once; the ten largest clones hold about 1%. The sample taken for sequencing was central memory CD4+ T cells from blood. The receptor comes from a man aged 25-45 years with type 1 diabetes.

The CDR3 protein is CSASYREKLFF. The CDR3 DNA reads as TGCAGTGCTTCCTACAGGGAAAAACTGTTTTTT. This chain connects TRBV20-1 to TRBJ1-4; tentatively, D is TRBD1 (5 bases). The V and J ends lost 5 bases and 8 bases respectively, with 9 bases between them. This CDR3 spans 11 amino acids. CDR1 and CDR2 from the germline V gene are DFQATT and SNEGSKA (reference sequence).